This TCR beta chain was retrieved from a study of radiotherapy plus CTLA-4 blockade in lung cancer. The assay was immunoSEQ multiplex PCR, and TCRdb's table has in-frame clones only and misses some. The sample comprises 40,000 to 50,000 clones, roughly 70% of which are singletons, and around 9.6% rests with the top ten. As regards this clone: No antigen is known for it.

Germline V gives CDR1 SGHAT, CDR2 FQNNGV. This CDR3 is built from 15 residues. V lost 3 bases, J lost 3 bases, and 6 bases stayed unmatched. Findings and caveats of the study: Once radiotherapy plus ipilimumab had been given, TCR clones derived from tumor expanded in blood.

This TCR came from a human donor with non-small cell lung cancer who had stable disease on radiotherapy plus ipilimumab. The gene calls are TRBV11-2 and TRBJ2-3; 7 bases map to TRBD1. Material: peripheral blood, obtained from a patient treated with radiotherapy plus ipilimumab. The CDR3 DNA sequence: TGTGCCAGCAGCTTGGGGACAGTCCCGACAGATACGCAGTATTTT. The encoded protein is CASSLGTVPTDTQYF.